Sequencing of this TCR beta chain was carried out in a study of regulatory T cells in long-lasting Graves disease. Study-level findings and limits: Those with persistent Graves' had less TCR diversity than newly diagnosed patients.

Germline V gene data show CDR1 as SGHRS and CDR2 as YFSETQ. This CDR3 has 15 amino acids. V shed 4 bases and J shed 1 base, with 13 bases lying between them. Sequencing libraries for TCR beta were prepared with iRepertoire HTBI primers and Arm-PCR of CDR3 regions. TCRdb re-analysed the multiplex PCR reads in MiXCR, keeping a single row per CDR3 protein. Of about 540,000 distinct CDR3 sequences listed, around an eighth are singletons. Described time point: newly diagnosed GD, antithyroid drugs for less than 3 months. Following extraction of RNA from PBMCs, that RNA was used to make the TCR library. This clonotype was counted many times. Its antigen is currently unknown. These data also formed part of another study, on T cells in Graves' hyperthyroidism and ophthalmopathy. That source notes: Using the HTBI primer set, a first-round RT-PCR was run on the TCR CDR3. Among clonotypes expanded in thyroid above 0.001, most were also found in blood.

The receptor was derived from a man between 25 and 39 years old with Graves disease. The starting material was peripheral blood mononuclear cells (PBMCs), obtained at new diagnosis, from a patient treated with antithyroid drugs. The rearrangement links TRBV5-1 to TRBJ2-3; D unclear. The CDR3 bases are TGCGCCAGCAGCCTAATCCCCTTGGGCACAGATACGCAGTATTTT. Amino acid sequence: CASSLIPLGTDTQYF.